The 10 T cell receptor beta chains presented below share a single source sample, sequenced in a study of CD8 T cells in Susac syndrome. Roughly 0.45 to 1 ug RNA was reverse transcribed with random hexamers. In TCRdb, the immunoSEQ multiplex PCR reads were re-called with MiXCR into one record per CDR3 protein. Of about 73,000 distinct CDR3 sequences listed, about 95% were seen once; the top ten hold around 0.4%. The source material was CD8+ T cells from PBMCs. The receptors derive from a human donor with multiple sclerosis.

The genes are TRBV5-6 and TRBJ1-6, with D unresolved. V lost 1 base to trimming and J lost 9 bases, with 8 bases between them. CDR3 length: 13 amino acids. The germline CDR1 and CDR2 sequences are SGHDT and YYEEEE. The chain's CDR3 is CASSLSGSSPLHF. CDR3 coding DNA: TGTGCCAGCAGCTTGTCTGGGAGTTCACCCCTCCACTTT.

This chain uses TRBV29-1 with TRBJ2-1, with 8 bases matching TRBD2. Germline V lookup: CDR1 SQVTM, CDR2 ANQGSEA. V was pared by 6 bases and J by 8 bases, with 15 bases of the junction left unmatched. CDR3 size: 15 residues. The CDR3 DNA sequence: TGCAGCGTCGAAAAGGGAAGCGGGAGAATCGATGAGCAGTTCTTC. This sequence encodes CSVEKGSGRIDEQFF.

The rearrangement joins TRBV29-1 to TRBJ2-7; possible D gene TRBD2, 6 bases. The CDR3 length is 14 residues. The germline CDR1 and CDR2 sequences are SQVTM and ANQGSEA. CDR3 bases: TGCAGTTTTTACACCGGGACTTCATCCTACGAGCAGTACTTC. Translating it yields CSFYTGTSSYEQYF.

This clonotype was picked up one time. The chain combines TRBV30 with TRBJ2-3, with D perhaps matching TRBD1 or TRBD2 (5 bases each). Germline V gives CDR1 GTSNPN, CDR2 SVGIG (reference sequence). V lost 2 bases and J lost 3, with 15 bases in between. The CDR3 is made up of 15 amino acids. The CDR3 loop reads CAWSSGLEGTDTQYF. For the CDR3, the DNA is TGTGCCTGGAGTTCGGGGCTTGAAGGGACAGATACGCAGTATTTT.

This clonotype was found once. This chain uses TRBV5-4 with TRBJ2-3; the D gene is possibly TRBD1 (6 bases). This CDR3 region has 12 residues. Germline V CDR1 and CDR2: SGHNT, YYREEE (reference sequence). Trimming shortened V by 5 bases and J by 4 bases, and 8 bases separated the two germline ends. The DNA of the CDR3 is TGTGCCAGCAGGGACAGTGCAGATACGCAGTATTTT. It specifies CASRDSADTQYF.

The CDR3 is CASSSSGGGGDTQYF. DNA for the CDR3: TGTGCCAGCAGCTCTAGCGGGGGGGGAGGAGATACGCAGTATTTT. V usage is TRBV7-3 and J usage is TRBJ2-3, with 12 bases that match TRBD2. The CDR3 runs to 15 residues. Germline V lookup: CDR1 SGHTA, CDR2 FQGTGA. Unmatched junction bases numbered 4, after V lost 4 bases and J lost 5 bases.

The chain carries TRBV5-1 and TRBJ2-1, with a possible D match to TRBD1 (6 bases). The CDR3 consists of 15 residues. Trimming took 0 bases from V and 1 from J, leaving 8 bases between them. Germline V gene lookup returns CDR1 SGHRS and CDR2 YFSETQ. CDR3 sequence: CASSLEGVSYNEQFF. The CDR3 coding sequence is TGCGCCAGCAGCTTGGAGGGGGTGTCCTACAATGAGCAGTTCTTC.

J is TRBJ2-2 and V is TRBV6-2 or TRBV6-3; possible D gene TRBD1, 5 bases. CDR1 MNHEY and CDR2 SVGEGT come from the germline V gene. The CDR3 is 20 amino acids. The V end lost 4 bases, the J end lost 0 bases, and 24 bases lay between the germline ends. The chain's CDR3 is CASSSPRVTGRHPNTGELFF. For the CDR3, the DNA is TGTGCCAGCAGTTCCCCAAGGGTTACAGGACGCCATCCGAACACCGGGGAGCTGTTTTTT.

This chain links TRBV7-9 with TRBJ1-1, with 10 bases fitting TRBD1. Trimming cost V 4 bases and J 5 bases; bases outside gene matches: 16. CDR1 and CDR2 (germline): SEHNR, FQNEAQ (reference sequence). CDR3 length: 18 residues. The chain's CDR3 is CASSSTSIPGTGVTEAFF. The CDR3 DNA follows: TGTGCCAGCAGCTCAACCTCGATCCCCGGGACAGGGGTAACTGAAGCTTTCTTT.

The chain combines TRBV12-3 or TRBV12-4 with TRBJ1-5, with D tentatively TRBD1 (6 bases). The CDR3 consists of 15 residues. Trimming cost V 5 bases and J 1 base, with 12 bases left between them. The CDR3 is CASSPTGRSNQPQHF. For the CDR3, the DNA is TGTGCCAGCAGTCCTACAGGGCGCAGCAATCAGCCCCAGCATTTT.